The T cell receptor beta chain described here comes from a study of cytomegalovirus exposure and HLA in healthy donors. Study outcomes and limitations: Later findings reportedly placed an Asian-associated ancestry cluster below the 666-donor mean for N-insertions. Published work reported that the classifier diagnosed cytomegalovirus status with high specificity and sensitivity. Among TCR beta chains, those listed as cytomegalovirus-associated numbered around 160.

V shed 7 bases and J shed 3 bases, with 18 bases lying between them. Germline V CDR1 and CDR2: SQVTM, ANQGSEA. The CDR3 has 14 residues. Comment on this clone: Antigen specificity is unknown.

PCR employed 60 Vbeta and 13 Jbeta primers. Authors' methods: Some 9.9 million of tens of millions of unique TCR beta chains were shared, per a later count. Method: immunoSEQ multiplex PCR; TCRdb's copy keeps in-frame clones and lacks some. That table is the source of V, J and clone size, and D and trimming were worked out from the DNA. In the table there are over 80,000 clones, over 60% of which are singletons. The origin of this receptor is a man aged 40-49 years in good health and CMV-seronegative. The rearrangement links TRBV29-1 to TRBJ1-1; a weak D match, TRBD1 (5 bases). Sequenced material: PBMCs. This CDR3 reads CSAAGRVGDTEAFF. In DNA form, the CDR3 reads TGCAGCGCAGCAGGGAGGGTTGGGGACACTGAAGCTTTCTTT.